This entry is about one T cell receptor (beta chain). Its antigen is not identified. These data are taken from a study of post-analysis software for immune sequencing data. In germline, CDR1 is SNHLY, CDR2 FYNNEI. Trimming cost V 6 bases and J 5 bases; bases outside gene matches: 6. The CDR3 sequence is 15 residues long. Built from TCR beta cDNA, the libraries had unique molecular identifiers in them. TCRdb processed the PCR reads anew with MiXCR; each CDR3 protein has one entry. The sample contains around 500,000 distinct CDR3 sequences, about a third of which appear only once. Study observations and caveats: Controls showed lower frequencies than patients for roughly five TRBV segments, and TRBV5-6, TRBV5-1 and TRBV20-1 were among these. People with multiple sclerosis had a significantly lower normalized Chao1 diversity than controls did.

Sequenced material: blood. This TCR came from a girl aged 2 to 17 with multiple sclerosis. V gene TRBV2 combines with J gene TRBJ1-4; 10 bases fit TRBD1. In DNA, the CDR3 is TGTGCCAGCAGCGAACCGGGACAGGGGAATGAAAAACTGTTTTTT. Protein: CASSEPGQGNEKLFF.